This T cell receptor (beta chain) was sequenced during a study of blood T cell repertoires in COVID-19. Study summary: Donors in the United States, Italy and Spain gave samples during acute or convalescent COVID-19. The cDNA or gDNA used as material had been derived from T cells, B-cell-depleted T cells, or PBMCs.

Original handling: Nucleated cell counts were estimated from reference gene primer amplification. Clones were sequenced by immunoSEQ multiplex PCR, and TCRdb holds only the in-frame ones, with some missing. The DNA was the basis for D and trimming; V, J and clone size are from that table. The repertoire includes about 250,000 clones, approximately 80% of them detected once, and around 8.9% sits in the top ten. This clone was detected once. The clonotype originates from a man older than 75 with acute or convalescent COVID-19. The sample consisted of peripheral blood.

DNA of the CDR3: TGTGCCAGCAGTTTAAGGAGGGCCACCGACGAGCAGTACTTC. It codes for CASSLRRATDEQYF. This rearrangement joins TRBV28 to TRBJ2-7; D is possibly TRBD2 (6 bases). The CDR3 runs to 14 residues. Trimming shortened V by 2 bases and J by 5 bases, and 13 bases separated the two germline ends. The germline V gene encodes CDR1 MDHEN and CDR2 SYDVKM. Together with reference TRBV28 and TRBJ2-7, the CDR3 gives the full variable domain: DVKVTQSSRYLVKRTGEKVFLECVQDMDHENMFWYRQDPGLGLRLIYFSYDVKMKEKGDIPEGYSVSREKKERFSLILESASTNQTSMYLCASSLRRATDEQYFGPGTRLTVT.